Included here is one T cell receptor (beta chain) sequence, with context. The antigen remains undetermined. The data originate from a study of cytomegalovirus exposure and HLA in healthy donors. From germline, CDR1 is SQVTM and CDR2 ANQGSEA. V shed 6 bases and J 6 bases; nucleotides not matched to a gene: 8. CDR3 size: 12 residues. General observations from the study: A reported reduction in N-insertions relative to the 666-donor mean was seen in an Asian-associated ancestry cluster in a later analysis. In a later analysis, the majority of CMV-associated beta chains seemingly showed HLA restriction.

It was with 60 Vbeta and 13 Jbeta primers that the PCR ran. Clones were sequenced by immunoSEQ multiplex PCR, and TCRdb holds only the in-frame ones, with some missing. The data hold 150,000 to 200,000 clones, with roughly 80% observed a single time. The sequenced sample consisted of PBMCs. The V and J genes are TRBV29-1 and TRBJ2-7, with 7 bases identical to TRBD1. The clonotype was recovered from a man aged 50 or older in good health and CMV-seronegative. The CDR3 loop reads CSVGQVNGEQYF. CDR3 DNA sequence: TGCAGCGTCGGACAGGTCAATGGCGAGCAGTACTTC.